This TCR beta chain was sequenced during a study of blood T cell repertoires in COVID-19 (dated by TCRdb to the early 2020s). Study-wide context: The collaborator samples originated in the United States, Italy and Spain and spanned the acute and convalescent phases of COVID-19. The prospective study material was composed of cDNA or gDNA derived from T cells, B-cell-depleted T cells, or PBMCs. The dataset comprised deeply sampled blood TCRbeta repertoires from subjects exposed to, actively infected with, or recovered from COVID-19. The repertoires were released in a freely available public database meant as a resource for research on the immune response to SARS-CoV-2. Samples were obtained from the ongoing ImmuneRACE study (first 160 participants) and from over a thousand subjects provided by 6 global collaborators. A de-identified subject ID, COVID-19 status, age in years and sex were almost always included in the sample metadata. Where available, HLA class I and class II types were obtained from metadata supplied by the sample provider rather than from assay-based typing.

One collaborating source in Seattle enrolled patients while the patients were actively infected and followed the patients over time throughout the course of disease. Collaborating institutions collected whole blood in K2EDTA tubes following their own protocols. For TCRbeta analysis, collaborators shipped samples in one of three forms: frozen whole blood, isolated PBMCs, or DNA extracted from either of those sample types. The CDR3 contains 15 residues, cysteine and phenylalanine counted. Only the CDR3 region is kept as DNA, spanning 45 bases read in frame from base 1. Per the germline V gene (reference sequence), LNHDA is the CDR1 and SQIVND is the CDR2. V is reduced by 1 base and J by 8 bases, leaving a spacing of 14 bases between them. The investigation overall reported the following: The amount of clinical and demographic metadata varied by source and participant and was provided uncurated.

A remark on this clone: The specificity of this receptor is unknown. No base quality values were provided; no much bigger clone lies one nucleotide off.

The immunoSEQ Assay, a bias-controlled multiplex PCR, was used to amplify TCRbeta CDR3 regions from genomic DNA. For the original study's pipeline: Within the assay, amplification of reference gene primers was used to estimate how many nucleated cells each sample contained. Sequence reads were collapsed and filtered to measure the absolute abundance of every unique TCRbeta CDR3 rearrangement. For each sample, productive Simpson clonality was calculated by taking the square root of Simpson's diversity index across productive rearrangements. Drawn from immuneACCESS, this table holds only the in-frame rearrangements with V and J called that TCRdb kept. Clones are partly lost; checked studies trace under half to an unresolved V gene and leave the rest unexplained. V, J and clone size reflect that table, while D and trimming were determined from the DNA. The sample profile shows about 150,000 clones; 85% of them were found once. Of the sample, more than 6.5% is held by the ten largest clones.

The TCR originated in a woman in her sixties or seventies with COVID-19, enrolled during active disease. The rearrangement combines TRBV19 with TRBJ1-4, with a tentative D gene TRBD1 over 5 matching bases. Sequenced: peripheral blood. The DNA sequence is as follows: TGTGCCAGTAGTATAGTCGGGGGAATCAACGAAAAACTGTTTTTT. The translation is CASSIVGGINEKLFF.